Following are 30 T cell receptor beta chains from one sample sequenced in a study of blood T cell repertoires in COVID-19. The table came from immunoSEQ multiplex PCR; TCRdb's copy has only in-frame clones and leaves some out. Among under 300,000 clones, roughly 87% were seen once, and the ten largest hold roughly 0.8%. Sequenced: peripheral blood. The source is a woman in her 30s with acute or convalescent COVID-19.

The table lists this clone with a count of one. The chain uses TRBV15 and TRBJ2-1; 10 bases line up with TRBD2. CDR1 is LNHNV and CDR2 is YYDKDF in the germline V gene (reference sequence). The CDR3 runs 17 residues. The ends lost 1 base at V and 5 bases at J; junction bases unmatched: 8. CDR3 loop: CATSRVALAGDHNEQFF. DNA for the CDR3: TGTGCCACCAGCAGAGTAGCGCTAGCGGGAGACCACAATGAGCAGTTCTTC.

The chain has TRBV19 and TRBJ2-7, with 9 bases lining up with TRBD1. Germline V gene data show CDR1 as LNHDA and CDR2 as SQIVND (reference sequence). The CDR3 loop spans 14 amino acids. The junction had 2 bases not matched to a gene; V was cut back by 3 bases and J by 2 bases. CDR3 loop: CASSIGTGPYEQYF. CDR3 bases: TGTGCCAGTAGTATTGGGACAGGGCCCTACGAGCAGTACTTC.

The chain employs TRBV15 and TRBJ1-2; TRBD1 matches at 8 bases. Germline values: CDR1 LNHNV, CDR2 YYDKDF (reference sequence). This CDR3 spans 14 amino acids. Trimming cost V 9 bases and J 4 bases; bases outside gene matches: 10. The CDR3 bases are TGTGCCACTTCTAGGACAGGGCCCCTCTATGGCTACACCTTC. Protein: CATSRTGPLYGYTF.

J is TRBJ2-4 and V is TRBV5-1, with 13 bases matching TRBD2. The V gene end was trimmed by 1 base and the J gene end by 8 bases; junction bases not matched to a gene: 9. This CDR3 contains 17 residues. Per germline, CDR1 SGHRS and CDR2 YFSETQ. The CDR3 spells CASSLLTSGRAGDIQYF. The CDR3 DNA reads as TGCGCCAGCAGCTTGCTTACTAGCGGGAGGGCCGGGGACATTCAGTACTTC.

The V call is TRBV7-3, the J call TRBJ2-7; TRBD2 matches 9 bases. V was pared by 1 base and J by 4 bases, with 5 bases of the junction left unmatched. CDR3 length: 15 amino acids. Germline V CDR1 and CDR2: SGHTA, FQGTGA. The CDR3, as DNA: TGTGCCAGCAGCTTAAGGCCTAGCGGGATTTACGAGCAGTACTTC. Its translation is CASSLRPSGIYEQYF.

V and J are TRBV6-1 and TRBJ2-1, with TRBD2 matching over 12 bases. From germline, CDR1 is MNHNS and CDR2 SASEGT. CDR3 length equals 16 residues. After removal of 3 bases from V and 7 bases from J, the junction contained 7 bases not matched to a gene. The CDR3 region has the DNA TGTGCCAGCAGTGAGTTACTAGCGGGAGGATATAATGAGCAGTTCTTC. Translated, it gives CASSELLAGGYNEQFF.

The CDR3 bases are TGTGCCAGCAGCTTAGATGAATTCGGAGCTTTCTTT. This encodes CASSLDEFGAFF. The genes are TRBV7-9 and TRBJ1-1; no reliable D call. Looked up from germline, CDR1 is SEHNR and CDR2 is FQNEAQ (reference sequence). V shed 1 base and J shed 10 bases, with 10 bases lying between them. CDR3 length: 12 amino acids.

This clone was seen a single time. This chain links TRBV27 with TRBJ2-7, with 10 bases aligning to TRBD2. This CDR3 spans 15 amino acids. Germline assignment: CDR1 MNHEY and CDR2 SMNVEV (reference sequence). Germline trimming cut 5 bases from V and 2 bases from J; bases unmatched to any gene: 6. In DNA, the CDR3 is TGTGCCAGCAGTCCCCTAGCGGGAGCTGCCTACGAGCAGTACTTC. Amino acids: CASSPLAGAAYEQYF.

The chain links TRBV4-3 to TRBJ2-1, with TRBD2 matching 12 bases. Trimming cost V 4 bases and J 8 bases; bases outside gene matches: 9. The CDR3 covers 16 residues. CDR1 and CDR2 (germline): LGHNA, YSLEER. CDR3 protein: CASSRWTSGTDHEQFF. The CDR3 region has the DNA TGCGCCAGCAGCCGGTGGACTAGCGGGACAGATCATGAGCAGTTCTTC.

The chain uses TRBV6-5 and TRBJ2-5; 11 nucleotides agree with TRBD1. V was clipped by 8 bases and J by 1 base; unmatched bases: 6. The CDR3 runs to 15 residues. CDR1 MNHEY and CDR2 SVGAGI come from the germline V gene. CDR3 loop: CASGGQGGGQETQYF. Here the CDR3 DNA reads TGTGCCAGCGGGGGACAGGGGGGAGGCCAAGAGACCCAGTACTTC.

In nucleotides, the CDR3 is TGCGCCAGCAGCCAGGGGAGCGGGCAGGGCAATGAGCAGTTCTTC. Translating gives CASSQGSGQGNEQFF. This chain connects TRBV4-3 to TRBJ2-1, with a weak D call TRBD2 (6 bases). CDR1 and CDR2 from the germline V gene are LGHNA and YSLEER. V gave up 3 bases and J gave up 6 bases, with 15 bases separating them. This CDR3 comprises 15 residues.

The CDR3: CASSFRQGRGATGELFF. CDR3 nucleotides: TGTGCCAGCAGTTTTCGGCAAGGGCGGGGGGCGACCGGGGAGCTGTTTTTT. The V gene is TRBV27, the J gene TRBJ2-2; 8 nucleotides match TRBD2. The V segment lost 3 bases and the J segment 5 bases; nucleotides outside the gene matches: 11. The germline gives CDR1 MNHEY, CDR2 SMNVEV (reference sequence). The CDR3 has 17 amino acids.

The chain uses TRBV6-5 and TRBJ1-4, with D unclear. There are 14 residues in the CDR3. V lost 0 bases and J lost 8, with 10 bases in between. Germline V lookup: CDR1 MNHEY, CDR2 SVGAGI. The CDR3 DNA is TGTGCCAGCAGTTACTCAGTCTGGCACGAAAAACTGTTTTTT. This sequence encodes CASSYSVWHEKLFF.

J is TRBJ2-3 and V is TRBV30, with 9 nucleotides matching TRBD2. The germline CDR1 and CDR2 sequences are GTSNPN and SVGIG (reference sequence). The CDR3 is 16 residues long. Germline trimming cut 0 bases from V and 8 bases from J; bases unmatched to any gene: 12. The CDR3 bases are TGTGCCTGGAGTGTACGCGGTGCGGGAGGGCCTCGTACGCAGTATTTT. It is translated as CAWSVRGAGGPRTQYF.

The chain links TRBV6-5 to TRBJ2-7; 10 positions match TRBD1. The V gene end was trimmed by 6 bases and the J gene end by 8 bases; junction bases not matched to a gene: 7. CDR3 length equals 13 residues. Germline CDR1 reads MNHEY; CDR2 reads SVGAGI. The CDR3 is CASRGQGGPKQYF. Written as DNA, the CDR3 is TGTGCCAGCAGAGGACAGGGGGGCCCAAAGCAGTACTTC.

V gene TRBV9 combines with J gene TRBJ2-1; TRBD2 matches 7 bases. V lost 2 bases and J lost 6; bases outside the gene matches: 11. CDR1 and CDR2 from the germline V gene are SGDLS and YYNGEE. This CDR3 region has 16 residues. CDR3 DNA sequence: TGTGCCAGCAGCGTCTCGACTAGCTGGGATCTCAATGAGCAGTTCTTC. It specifies CASSVSTSWDLNEQFF.

The chain is built from TRBV5-1 and TRBJ1-2; 7 bases are a match to TRBD1. CDR1 is SGHRS and CDR2 is YFSETQ in the germline V gene. Losses at the gene ends were 0 bases for V and 3 bases for J; bases not matched to a gene: 5. The CDR3 spans 15 residues. CDR3: CASSLARGYDYGYTF. CDR3 DNA: TGCGCCAGCAGCTTGGCCAGGGGGTATGACTATGGCTACACCTTC. Complete variable domain (other parts from reference TRBV5-1 and TRBJ1-2): KAGVTQTPRYLIKTRGQQVTLSCSPISGHRSVSWYQQTPGQGLQFLFEYFSETQRNKGNFPGRFSGRQFSNSRSEMNVSTLELGDSALYLCASSLARGYDYGYTFGSGTRLTVV.

The rearrangement links TRBV30 to TRBJ1-2; D perhaps matches TRBD1 (5 bases). Trimming removed 0 bases at V and 2 bases at J, with 7 bases between. This CDR3 is built from 13 residues. The germline gives CDR1 GTSNPN, CDR2 SVGIG (reference sequence). CDR3 nucleotides: TGTGCCTGGAGTGTAAACAGGAACTATGGCTACACCTTC. Translating it yields CAWSVNRNYGYTF.

The rearrangement links TRBV7-2 to TRBJ2-1; D is possibly TRBD1 (5 bases). V shed 0 bases and J shed 4 bases, with 13 bases lying between them. Per germline, CDR1 SGHTA and CDR2 FQGNSA. The CDR3 runs 16 residues. The CDR3 loop is CASSLASSTEYNEQFF. The CDR3, as DNA: TGTGCCAGCAGCTTAGCTTCGTCGACAGAATACAATGAGCAGTTCTTC.

The V gene is TRBV7-2, the J gene TRBJ2-1; D may be TRBD1 (5 bases). This CDR3 has 13 residues. Per germline, CDR1 SGHTA and CDR2 FQGNSA. Trimming removed 7 bases from V and 9 bases from J, with 16 bases in between. The CDR3 DNA reads as TGTGCCAGCAAGGCAGGGTATGTGGGTGAGCAGTTCTTC. Translation gives CASKAGYVGEQFF.

The gene calls are TRBV25-1 and TRBJ2-4; no firm D call. The CDR3 length is 14 residues. The V and J ends lost 1 base and 0 bases respectively, with 4 bases between them. The germline gives CDR1 MGHDK, CDR2 SYGVNS. CDR3 DNA sequence: TGTGCCAGCAGTGAATCAGGAGCCAAAAACATTCAGTACTTC. Translated: CASSESGAKNIQYF.

This clone was recorded only once. The chain joins TRBV7-9 to TRBJ2-1; perhaps TRBD1 as D (6 bases). Per germline, CDR1 SEHNR and CDR2 FQNEAQ (reference sequence). This CDR3 region has 12 residues. The ends were cut back, 1 base at V and 10 bases at J, with 8 bases in the middle. CDR3 DNA: TGTGCCAGCAGCTTAGGGACAGCCGAGCAGTTCTTC. It encodes CASSLGTAEQFF.

This chain connects TRBV29-1 to TRBJ2-7; a weak D match, TRBD1 (5 bases). This CDR3 comprises 12 residues. Germline assignment: CDR1 SQVTM and CDR2 ANQGSEA. Trimming removed 7 bases from V and 6 bases from J, with 16 bases in between. The CDR3 bases are TGCAGCGGAGGACATCCCCCGGGCGAGCAGTACTTC. Protein product: CSGGHPPGEQYF.

The CDR3 spells CASSPPQGLAKNIQYF. In nucleotides, the CDR3 is TGCGCCAGCAGCCCCCCCCAGGGACTAGCCAAAAACATTCAGTACTTC. V is TRBV5-1 and J is TRBJ2-4; D possibly corresponds to TRBD2 (6 bases). Germline CDR1 and CDR2: SGHRS and YFSETQ. V dropped 4 bases and J dropped 0 bases, with 14 bases sitting between them. This CDR3 contains 16 residues.

The gene calls are TRBV4-1 and TRBJ2-7; 7 bases match TRBD2. The CDR3 runs 15 residues. Germline V lookup: CDR1 MGHRA, CDR2 YSYEKL. After removal of 6 bases from V and 3 bases from J, the junction contained 11 bases not matched to a gene. CDR3: CASSLLWLADYEQYF. In DNA, the CDR3 is TGCGCCAGCAGTCTCCTCTGGCTAGCGGACTACGAGCAGTACTTC.

V and J are TRBV12-5 and TRBJ1-5, with 7 nucleotides matching TRBD1. Unmatched junction bases numbered 4, after V lost 4 bases and J lost 4 bases. The germline V gene has CDR1 LGHNT and CDR2 FRNRAP. CDR3 size: 14 residues. This chain's CDR3 is CASGWGTVNQPQHF. The CDR3 DNA follows: TGTGCTAGTGGTTGGGGGACAGTAAATCAGCCCCAGCATTTT.

This chain connects TRBV11-2 to TRBJ1-6, with 11 bases lining up with TRBD1. There are 19 residues in the CDR3. Losses at the gene ends were 5 bases for V and 9 bases for J; bases not matched to a gene: 18. Germline V CDR1 and CDR2: SGHAT, FQNNGV. Here the CDR3 DNA reads TGTGCCAGCAGCCCCCCAGGGACAGGGGGGCGGAGAATTAGTTCACCCCTCCACTTT. Its translation is CASSPPGTGGRRISSPLHF.

The J gene is TRBJ2-5, the V gene TRBV13; 7 nucleotides agree with TRBD1. Trimming cost V 0 bases and J 3 bases; bases outside gene matches: 4. The CDR3 extends over 15 amino acids. The germline CDR1 and CDR2 sequences are PRHDT and FYEKMQ (reference sequence). The CDR3 bases are TGTGCCAGCAGCTTAGGCCTAGGGGGCGAAGAGACCCAGTACTTC. Residues: CASSLGLGGEETQYF.

The chain links TRBV24-1 to TRBJ1-5; TRBD1 aligns across 10 bases. Germline CDR1 reads KGHDR; CDR2 reads SFDVKD. The V segment lost 9 bases and the J segment 6 bases; nucleotides outside the gene matches: 16. The CDR3 is made up of 17 amino acids. The CDR3, as DNA: TGTGCCACCGCCCGACAGGGGGCTTGCGCGGCGGCTCAGCCCCAGCATTTT. Translating it yields CATARQGACAAAQPQHF.

This clone was observed a few times. The genes are TRBV6-5 and TRBJ2-7; TRBD2 is a possible D gene (5 bases). V was pared by 11 bases and J by 2 bases, with 19 bases between. Germline CDR1 and CDR2: MNHEY and SVGAGI. The CDR3 totals 14 residues. CDR3 DNA sequence: TGTGCCGCCTCATCCGGGGTTCCCCCCTACGAGCAGTACTTC. This translates into CAASSGVPPYEQYF.